Listed below are T cell receptor beta chains from one sample, sequenced in a study of shared clonotypes between healthy human individuals. Using immunoSEQ multiplex PCR, the repertoire was profiled, and TCRdb retains in-frame clones only, with some absent. In the table there are 550,000 to 850,000 clones, roughly 70% of which are singletons. The sequencing sample was made of memory CD4+ T cells sorted from blood. All receptors derive from a woman aged 25 to 39 in good health. The CDR3 runs from the conserved cysteine through the conserved F or W. The D gene is left open where the match is weak.

D gene	V gene	J gene	CDR3 protein
.	TRBV10-3	TRBJ2-7	CAISNVADEQYF
TRBD2	TRBV6-5	TRBJ2-1	CASSRPSGHNEQFF
.	TRBV18	TRBJ2-5	CASSPPPGRETQYF
.	TRBV20-1	TRBJ2-2	CSARITGELFF
TRBD2	TRBV12-5	TRBJ2-2	CASGLVIAGVLGELFF
.	TRBV30	.	CAWSVLELTAYEQYF
TRBD1	TRBV10-2	TRBJ1-5	CASSALGTGNQPQHF
.	TRBV7-2	TRBJ2-6	CASSFGGNGANVLTF
TRBD2	TRBV11-2	TRBJ2-1	CASSPRLAGPYNEQFF
TRBD2	TRBV5-1	TRBJ2-2	CASSPGTTTGELFF
.	TRBV5-4	TRBJ2-2	CASSLANTGELFF
TRBD2	TRBV7-7	TRBJ2-3	CASSLGLAGDTQYF
TRBD2	TRBV28	TRBJ2-1	CASSLLGTSSYEQFF
.	TRBV7-9	TRBJ2-3	CASSLVSVEDTQYF
TRBD2	TRBV5-1	TRBJ2-1	CASSLESLAGAPYNEQFF
TRBD2	TRBV5-1	TRBJ2-5	CASSRSGRVQETQYF
.	TRBV5-4	TRBJ2-3	CASSRGPRDTQYF
.	TRBV7-9	TRBJ2-7	CASSLVDTYEQYF
TRBD2	TRBV15	TRBJ2-7	CATSSRLAGVSEQYF
TRBD2	TRBV7-2	TRBJ2-3	CASSLASGSTDTQYF
TRBD2	TRBV19	TRBJ2-2	CASSPRTSGRFGELFF
.	TRBV5-4	TRBJ1-1	CASSFDSMNTEAFF
TRBD2	TRBV7-9	TRBJ2-1	CASSSPGLAGGEQFF
.	TRBV28	TRBJ2-7	CASTGNIAYEQYF
.	TRBV6-1	TRBJ1-1	CASSDEGPNTEAFF
.	TRBV6-1	TRBJ2-3	CASSEAGGTDTQYF
TRBD1	TRBV9	TRBJ1-5	CASSSGTGNNQPQHF
TRBD2	TRBV5-1	TRBJ2-7	CASSFSQTSGSDEQYF
TRBD1	TRBV30	TRBJ2-7	CACINSGTDLLSQYF
TRBD2	TRBV5-1	TRBJ2-7	CASSIRREGEQYF
.	TRBV4-2	TRBJ1-1	CASSQDNRVIYF
TRBD2	TRBV4-1	TRBJ2-2	CASSQGAGTSGSRELFF
.	TRBV11-2	TRBJ2-7	CASGSYEQYF
.	TRBV2	TRBJ2-7	CASRDGGAVYEQYF
.	TRBV4-1	TRBJ2-1	CASSQDWISRLYNEQFF
.	TRBV28	TRBJ2-7	CASSQTTLEQYF
TRBD1	TRBV30	.	CAWSIQGSLYEQYF
.	TRBV4-1	TRBJ2-3	CASSQGLPILITDTQYF
.	TRBV18	TRBJ2-5	CASSRRGAGGRETQYF
.	TRBV6-5	TRBJ1-2	CASSYYGLANYGYTF
.	TRBV7-2	TRBJ2-5	CASSKRQVETQYF
TRBD1	TRBV19	TRBJ2-5	CASSNRQGMETQYF
TRBD1	TRBV7-2	TRBJ2-1	CASSLDRGAYNEQFF
.	TRBV5-4	TRBJ2-1	CASSTQGGKNEQFF
.	TRBV14	TRBJ2-1	CASSQDLIRDEQFF